This TCR beta chain was captured in a study of lymphopenia after photon versus proton radiotherapy. Study conclusions and caveats: A bigger post-nadir fall in TCR diversity correlated inversely with survival time in deceased patients.

Clones were read by immunoSEQ multiplex PCR, and TCRdb kept only the in-frame ones, dropping some. The sample has 25,000 to 35,000 clones; roughly nine tenths are singletons. This clone was recorded only once. Antigen: not known. Losses at the gene ends were 4 bases for V and 8 bases for J; bases not matched to a gene: 8. The CDR3 is 16 amino acids. CDR1 and CDR2 (germline): SQVTM, ANQGSEA. This clonotype was obtained from a woman aged 50 to 65 with pancreatic cancer. The sequencing used peripheral blood, collected from a patient treated with photon-based radiotherapy. This chain connects TRBV29-1 to TRBJ2-1, with TRBD2 matching over 16 bases. Here the CDR3 DNA reads TGCAGCGTTGGGGGACTAGCGGGAGGGCCTTTCGATGAGCAGTTCTTC. It encodes CSVGGLAGGPFDEQFF.